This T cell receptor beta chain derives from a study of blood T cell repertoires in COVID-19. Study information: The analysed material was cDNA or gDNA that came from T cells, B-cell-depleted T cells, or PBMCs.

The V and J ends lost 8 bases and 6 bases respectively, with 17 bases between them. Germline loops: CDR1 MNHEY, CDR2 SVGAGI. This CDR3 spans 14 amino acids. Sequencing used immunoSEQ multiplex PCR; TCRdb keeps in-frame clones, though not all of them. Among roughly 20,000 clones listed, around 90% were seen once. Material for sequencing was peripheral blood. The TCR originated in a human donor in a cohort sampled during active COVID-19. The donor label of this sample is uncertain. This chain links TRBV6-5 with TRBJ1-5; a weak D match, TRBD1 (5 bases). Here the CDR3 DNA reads TGTGCCAGCGGGGGGTGGGGGAGGATTCAGCCCCAGCATTTT. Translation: CASGGWGRIQPQHF.